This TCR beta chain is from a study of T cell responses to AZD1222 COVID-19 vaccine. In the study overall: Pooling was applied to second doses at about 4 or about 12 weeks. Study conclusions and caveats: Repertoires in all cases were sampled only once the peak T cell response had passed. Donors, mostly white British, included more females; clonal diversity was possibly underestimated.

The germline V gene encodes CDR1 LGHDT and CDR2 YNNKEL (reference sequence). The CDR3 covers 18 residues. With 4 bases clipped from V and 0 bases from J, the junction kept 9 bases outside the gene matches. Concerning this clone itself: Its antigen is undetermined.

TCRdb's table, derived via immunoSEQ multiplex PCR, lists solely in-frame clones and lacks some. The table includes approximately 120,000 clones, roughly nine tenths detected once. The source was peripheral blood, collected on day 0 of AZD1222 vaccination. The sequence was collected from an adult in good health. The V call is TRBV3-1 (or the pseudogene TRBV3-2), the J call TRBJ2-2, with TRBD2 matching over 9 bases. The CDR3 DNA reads TGTGCCAGCAGCCTCAGGGCACTAGCGGGCGCGAACACCGGGGAGCTGTTTTTT. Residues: CASSLRALAGANTGELFF.